The 12 T cell receptor beta chains below come from one sample, sequenced in a study of shared clonotypes between healthy human individuals (TCRdb year 2020). The method was the immunoSEQ multiplex PCR assay. Drawn from immuneACCESS, this table holds only the in-frame rearrangements with V and J called that TCRdb kept. Clones are partly lost; checked studies trace under half to an unresolved V gene and leave the rest unexplained. This sample lists around 88,000 clones; around two thirds were detected once. The ten largest clones capture 35% to 55% of the sample. The specimen sequenced was memory CD8+ T cells sorted from blood. This specimen's cell subset or site label, interpreted: CD45RO+ cells pooled with CCR7-negative TemRA cells. The receptors were gathered from a man aged 30 to 39 in good health.

The chain combines TRBV5-1 with TRBJ2-3; D might be TRBD2 (6 bases). CDR1 and CDR2 from the germline V gene are SGHRS and YFSETQ. V lost 1 base to trimming and J lost 2 bases, with 14 bases between them. The CDR3 sequence is 16 residues long. The CDR3 is CASSLSGGTTTDTQYF. The CDR3 nucleotides are TGCGCCAGCAGCTTGTCTGGCGGGACCACCACAGATACGCAGTATTTT. Based on the CDR3 plus reference TRBV5-1 and TRBJ2-3, the full variable domain is KAGVTQTPRYLIKTRGQQVTLSCSPISGHRSVSWYQQTPGQGLQFLFEYFSETQRNKGNFPGRFSGRQFSNSRSEMNVSTLELGDSALYLCASSLSGGTTTDTQYFGPGTRLTVL.

The V gene is TRBV25-1, the J gene TRBJ2-5, with 8 bases identical to TRBD1. J gave up 2 bases and V 5 bases, and 7 bases lay outside the gene matches. Looked up from germline, CDR1 is MGHDK and CDR2 is SYGVNS. CDR3 length equals 15 residues. The CDR3 here is CASSTQRQGQETQYF. Written as DNA, the CDR3 is TGTGCCAGCAGTACACAGAGACAGGGGCAAGAGACCCAGTACTTC.

This clone was detected only a few times. The J gene is TRBJ1-2, the V gene TRBV28; 7 bases map to TRBD1. Germline trimming cut 5 bases from V and 7 bases from J; bases unmatched to any gene: 1. This CDR3 contains 11 residues. Germline CDR1 MDHEN, CDR2 SYDVKM. The CDR3 spells CASSDRVGYTF. The CDR3 region has the DNA TGTGCCAGCAGTGACAGGGTTGGCTACACCTTC.

This clone was detected a few times. The chain carries TRBV6-1 and TRBJ1-1; no definite D call. Per germline, CDR1 MNHNS and CDR2 SASEGT. Trimming cost V 1 base and J 5 bases, with 14 bases left between them. CDR3 length equals 15 residues. The CDR3 spells CASSEGVGEVTEAFF. CDR3 DNA sequence: TGTGCCAGCAGTGAAGGTGTCGGTGAGGTGACTGAAGCTTTCTTT.

This chain connects TRBV27 to TRBJ1-4; 8 nucleotides agree with TRBD1. The CDR3 runs 15 residues. After removal of 6 bases from V and 7 bases from J, the junction contained 10 bases not matched to a gene. Germline-derived CDR1 and CDR2 are MNHEY and SMNVEV (reference sequence). CDR3 DNA: TGTGCCAGCAGCCCTACACGGACAGGGTTTGAAAAACTGTTTTTT. This gives the protein CASSPTRTGFEKLFF.

This clone showed up many times. The J gene is TRBJ2-2, the V gene TRBV19; 7 nucleotides line up with TRBD1. Germline loops: CDR1 LNHDA, CDR2 SQIVND (reference sequence). The CDR3 consists of 18 residues. J was trimmed by 5 bases and V by 2 bases; bases with no gene match: 14. For the CDR3, the DNA is TGTGCCAGTAGTATATGGGAAGGGGGCGCAGTCTCGACCGGGGAGCTGTTTTTT. Its translation: CASSIWEGGAVSTGELFF.

The genes are TRBV6-5 and TRBJ2-1; possible D gene TRBD2, 5 bases. Trimming left V 3 bases short and J 9 bases short, with 15 bases between. The CDR3 contains 14 residues. Germline V CDR1 and CDR2: MNHEY, SVGAGI. The CDR3 spells CASSYLGFGSEQFF. In DNA, the CDR3 is TGTGCCAGCAGTTATTTGGGTTTTGGGAGTGAGCAGTTCTTC.

On this clone itself: A read error is likely here: a far larger clone is one base away. V usage is TRBV5-4 and J usage is TRBJ2-1; D gene uncertain. Germline V lookup: CDR1 SGHNT, CDR2 YYREEE (reference sequence). The length of the CDR3 is 16 residues. CDR3 protein: CASSPMDPQFYNGQFF. The CDR3 DNA sequence: TGTGCCAGCAGCCCTATGGACCCACAATTTTACAATGGGCAGTTCTTC.

The chain is built from TRBV27 and TRBJ2-1; 7 bases fit TRBD2. This CDR3 comprises 14 residues. The V gene end was trimmed by 6 bases and the J gene end by 5 bases; junction bases not matched to a gene: 7. From germline, CDR1 is MNHEY and CDR2 SMNVEV (reference sequence). CDR3 sequence reads: CASSRDYPHNEQFF. The DNA of the CDR3 is TGTGCCAGCAGCCGGGACTACCCCCACAATGAGCAGTTCTTC.

The V call is TRBV29-1, the J call TRBJ2-3; 11 nucleotides align to TRBD1. Germline CDR1 reads SQVTM; CDR2 reads ANQGSEA. V gave up 3 bases and J gave up 0 bases; unmatched junction bases: 5. This CDR3 has 16 amino acids. CDR3 in amino acids: CSVEGQGVSSTDTQYF. The CDR3 region has the DNA TGCAGCGTTGAGGGACAGGGGGTTTCTAGCACAGATACGCAGTATTTT.

The chain carries TRBV30 and TRBJ2-5, with D possibly being TRBD1 (5 bases). This CDR3 is 14 amino acids long. V dropped 1 base and J dropped 7 bases, with 16 bases sitting between them. CDR1 is GTSNPN, CDR2 SVGIG, per germline (reference sequence). The CDR3 DNA sequence: TGTGCCTGGAGTGAAGGGGCTGACGTCGGGACCCAGTACTTC. Its translation is CAWSEGADVGTQYF.

Here the CDR3 DNA reads TGCGCCAGCAGCCAAGTATTTGGGCTAGCGGGAGGAGAGCAGTTCTTC. The encoded protein is CASSQVFGLAGGEQFF. This chain connects TRBV4-1 to TRBJ2-1; 11 nucleotides line up with TRBD2. This CDR3 has 16 amino acids. Germline V gives CDR1 MGHRA, CDR2 YSYEKL. With V trimmed by 1 base and J by 10 bases, 9 bases remained unmatched.